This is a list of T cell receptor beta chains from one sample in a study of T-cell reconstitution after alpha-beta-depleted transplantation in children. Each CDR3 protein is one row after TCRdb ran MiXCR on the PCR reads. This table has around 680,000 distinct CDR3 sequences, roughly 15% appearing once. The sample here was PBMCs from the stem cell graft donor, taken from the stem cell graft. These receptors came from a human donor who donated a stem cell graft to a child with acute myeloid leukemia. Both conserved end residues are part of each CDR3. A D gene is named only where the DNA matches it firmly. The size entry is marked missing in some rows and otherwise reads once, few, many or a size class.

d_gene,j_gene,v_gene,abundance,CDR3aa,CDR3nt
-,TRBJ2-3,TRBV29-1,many,CSLPLRGGSIGIDTQYF,TGCAGCCTTCCCCTCAGGGGGGGCTCCATTGGTATAGATACGCAGTATTTT
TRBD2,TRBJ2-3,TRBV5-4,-,CASSWGLAGAPPSTDTQYF,TGTGCCAGCAGCTGGGGACTAGCGGGGGCCCCGCCTAGCACAGATACGCAGTATTTT
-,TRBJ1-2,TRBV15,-,CATSRELGEGGGYTF,TGTGCCACCAGCAGAGAGCTGGGTGAGGGGGGTGGCTACACCTTC
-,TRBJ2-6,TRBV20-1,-,CSARDNSGANVLTF,TGCAGTGCTAGAGATAACTCTGGGGCCAACGTCCTGACTTTC
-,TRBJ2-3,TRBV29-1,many,CSVVRVADTQYF,TGCAGCGTTGTAAGGGTGGCAGATACGCAGTATTTT
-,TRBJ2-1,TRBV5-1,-,CASSYTGSINEQFF,TGCGCCAGCAGCTATACAGGATCGATCAATGAGCAGTTCTTC
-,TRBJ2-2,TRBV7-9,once,CASATGELFF,TGTGCCAGCGCTACAGGGGAGCTGTTTTTT
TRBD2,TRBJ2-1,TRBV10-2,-,CASSGTSGINEQFF,TGCGCCAGCAGCGGGACTAGCGGAATTAATGAGCAGTTCTTC
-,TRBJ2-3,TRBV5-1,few,CASSLSVGTDTQYF,TGCGCCAGCAGCTTATCCGTCGGGACAGATACGCAGTATTTT
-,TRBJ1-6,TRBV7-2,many,CASSAPDTTNSPLHF,TGTGCCAGCAGCGCCCCGGATACCACGAATTCACCCCTCCACTTT
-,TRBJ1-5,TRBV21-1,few,CASSKKGARTQHF,TGTGCCAGCAGCAAAAAAGGGGCCCGGACCCAGCATTTT
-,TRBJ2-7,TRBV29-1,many,CSVGSREQYF,TGCAGCGTGGGATCGAGGGAGCAGTACTTC
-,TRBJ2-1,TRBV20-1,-,CSASLSQRGSYNEQFF,TGCAGTGCTAGCCTATCTCAGCGAGGGTCCTACAATGAGCAGTTCTTC
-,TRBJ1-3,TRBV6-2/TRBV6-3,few,CASSPKGGYGNTIYF,TGTGCCAGCAGCCCAAAAGGAGGGTACGGAAACACCATATATTTT
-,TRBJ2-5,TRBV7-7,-,CASSLRLESFETQYF,TGTGCCAGCAGCTTAAGACTAGAGTCCTTTGAGACCCAGTACTTC
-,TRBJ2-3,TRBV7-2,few,CASSLMTTHTDTQYF,TGTGCCAGCAGCTTAATGACTACACACACAGATACGCAGTATTTT
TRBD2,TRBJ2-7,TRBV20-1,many,CSARLAGFYEQYF,TGCAGTGCTCGACTAGCGGGGTTCTACGAGCAGTACTTC
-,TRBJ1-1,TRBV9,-,CASSVAVDTEAFF,TGTGCCAGCAGCGTAGCTGTTGACACTGAAGCTTTCTTT
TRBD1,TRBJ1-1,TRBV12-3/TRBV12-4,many,CASSRAGGTEAFF,TGTGCCAGCTCTAGGGCAGGGGGCACTGAAGCTTTCTTT
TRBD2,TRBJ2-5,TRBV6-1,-,CASSELAGGPPQETQYF,TGTGCCAGCAGTGAGCTAGCGGGGGGGCCCCCCCAAGAGACCCAGTACTTC
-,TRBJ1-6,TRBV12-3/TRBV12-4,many,CASSPSPGPNSPLHF,TGTGCCAGCAGTCCTAGCCCAGGACCTAATTCACCCCTCCACTTT
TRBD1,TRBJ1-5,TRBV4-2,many,CASSVRTGMSNQPQHF,TGTGCCAGCAGTGTACGGACAGGGATGAGCAATCAGCCCCAGCATTTT
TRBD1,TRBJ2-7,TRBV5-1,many,CASGTGAIYEQYF,TGCGCCAGCGGGACAGGGGCGATCTACGAGCAGTACTTC
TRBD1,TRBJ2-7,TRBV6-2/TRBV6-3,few,CASRRDRGADEQYF,TGTGCCAGCAGGCGGGACAGGGGCGCGGACGAGCAGTACTTC
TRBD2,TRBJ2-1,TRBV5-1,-,CASSYSGAYNEQFF,TGCGCCAGCAGCTATAGCGGGGCCTACAATGAGCAGTTCTTC
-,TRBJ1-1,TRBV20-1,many,CSARYPSGKRSEAFF,TGCAGTGCTAGATACCCCTCGGGGAAGAGGAGTGAAGCTTTCTTT
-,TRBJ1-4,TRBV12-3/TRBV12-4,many,CASSLTRGGEKLFF,TGTGCCAGCAGTTTAACACGGGGAGGGGAAAAACTGTTTTTT
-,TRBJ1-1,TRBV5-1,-,CASLRGGAFF,TGCGCCAGTCTCCGGGGGGGAGCTTTCTTT
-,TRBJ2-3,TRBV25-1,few,CASSESVGFSSTDTQYF,TGTGCCAGCAGTGAATCTGTCGGGTTTTCTAGCACAGATACGCAGTATTTT
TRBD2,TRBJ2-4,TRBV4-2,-,CASSQLRGGQVNIQYF,TGTGCCAGCAGCCAACTGCGGGGGGGCCAAGTTAACATTCAGTACTTC
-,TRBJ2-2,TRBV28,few,CASSPRVFGELFF,TGTGCCAGCAGTCCGAGGGTCTTCGGGGAGCTGTTTTTT
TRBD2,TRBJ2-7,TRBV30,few,CAWGGLAGVYEQYF,TGTGCCTGGGGGGGACTAGCGGGGGTCTACGAGCAGTACTTC
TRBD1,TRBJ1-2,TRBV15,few,CATSKSQGRDGYTF,TGTGCCACCAGCAAATCACAGGGGAGGGATGGCTACACCTTC
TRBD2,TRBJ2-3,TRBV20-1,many,CSAYGGSTDTQYF,TGCAGTGCTTACGGGGGGAGCACAGATACGCAGTATTTT
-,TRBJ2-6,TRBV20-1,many,CSASLLSSGANVLTF,TGCAGTGCTAGTTTACTGTCCTCTGGGGCCAACGTCCTGACTTTC
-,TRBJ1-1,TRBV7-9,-,CASIMNTEAFF,TGTGCCAGCATAATGAACACTGAAGCTTTCTTT
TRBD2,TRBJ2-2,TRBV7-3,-,CASSSYGGDTGELFF,TGTGCCAGCAGCTCCTACGGGGGGGATACCGGGGAGCTGTTTTTT
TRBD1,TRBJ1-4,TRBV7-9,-,CATSFKGQGAGKLFF,TGTGCCACCAGCTTCAAAGGACAGGGAGCAGGAAAACTGTTTTTT
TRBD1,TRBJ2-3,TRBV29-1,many,CSVRQGPDTQYF,TGCAGCGTCCGACAGGGACCAGATACGCAGTATTTT
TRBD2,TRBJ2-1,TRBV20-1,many,CSAPASGGYNEQFF,TGCAGTGCCCCCGCTAGCGGGGGTTACAATGAGCAGTTCTTC
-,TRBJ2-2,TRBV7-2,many,CASRYLGLTNTGELFF,TGTGCCAGCAGATACTTGGGACTTACGAACACCGGGGAGCTGTTTTTT
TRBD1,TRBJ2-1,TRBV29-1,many,CSVPSNRGRNEQFF,TGCAGCGTTCCTTCGAACAGGGGAAGAAATGAGCAGTTCTTC
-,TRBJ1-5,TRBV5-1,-,CASRSDVLGNQPQHF,TGCGCCAGCAGGTCGGACGTCCTGGGCAATCAGCCCCAGCATTTT
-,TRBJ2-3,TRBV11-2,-,CASSLQTTDGFSTDTQYF,TGTGCCAGCAGCCTCCAAACAACAGACGGTTTTAGCACAGATACGCAGTATTTT
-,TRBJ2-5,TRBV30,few,CALYRGGQETQYF,TGTGCCTTATACAGGGGGGGCCAAGAGACCCAGTACTTC
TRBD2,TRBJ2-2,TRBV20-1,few,CSAKVASGGPGTGELFF,TGCAGTGCTAAGGTGGCTAGCGGGGGGCCAGGCACCGGGGAGCTGTTTTTT
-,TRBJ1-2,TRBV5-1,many,CASSLGQEDGYTF,TGCGCCAGCAGCTTGGGACAGGAGGATGGCTACACCTTC
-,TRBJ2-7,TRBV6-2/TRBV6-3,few,CASRTISYEQYF,TGTGCCAGCAGGACCATCTCCTACGAGCAGTACTTC
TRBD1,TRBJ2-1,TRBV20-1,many,CSAKKDRGRFF,TGCAGTGCCAAAAAGGACAGGGGTAGGTTCTTC
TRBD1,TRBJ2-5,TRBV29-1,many,CSVMDRGNQETQYF,TGCAGCGTTATGGACAGGGGGAACCAAGAGACCCAGTACTTC
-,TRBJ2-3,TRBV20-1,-,CSASSREGALYTGTQYF,TGCAGTGCTAGCTCCCGGGAGGGGGCGCTTTATACAGGTACGCAGTATTTT